This is a list of T cell receptor beta chains from one sample in a study of shared clonotypes between healthy human individuals. Libraries were prepared by immunoSEQ multiplex PCR; TCRdb keeps only in-frame clonotypes and omits some of them. The sample holds fewer than 1.6 million clones; approximately 98.5% are singletons and the top ten take under 0.45%. The sample consisted of naive CD4+ T cells sorted from blood. All receptors come from a man under 40 in good health. CDR3s include the opening cysteine and the closing phenylalanine or tryptophan. D genes are given only for firm matches. A row's size may be missing; if present it is once, few, many or a size class.

size: once; J: TRBJ2-5; D: -; V: TRBV30; CDR3: CAWNLRGAVYQETQYF; DNA: TGTGCCTGGAACCTTCGGGGTGCGGTATACCAAGAGACCCAGTACTTC
size: -; J: TRBJ2-1; D: TRBD2; V: TRBV9; CDR3: CASSVEGLAGVMRDEQFF; DNA: TGTGCCAGCAGCGTAGAGGGACTAGCGGGAGTGATGAGAGATGAGCAGTTCTTC
size: -; J: TRBJ2-3; D: -; V: TRBV7-9; CDR3: CASSLYGRDTDTQYF; DNA: TGTGCCAGCAGCTTATATGGTCGGGACACAGATACGCAGTATTTT
size: -; J: TRBJ2-1; D: -; V: TRBV28; CDR3: CASSLRGAEQFF; DNA: TGTGCCAGCAGTTTAAGGGGGGCTGAGCAGTTCTTC
size: -; J: TRBJ2-3; D: TRBD2; V: TRBV5-6; CDR3: CASSFSGRLTDTQYF; DNA: TGTGCCAGCAGCTTTAGCGGGAGGCTCACAGATACGCAGTATTTT
size: -; J: TRBJ2-1; D: TRBD2; V: TRBV7-2; CDR3: CASSLDGTSGRGEQFF; DNA: TGTGCCAGCAGCTTAGACGGGACTAGCGGGAGGGGTGAGCAGTTCTTC
size: -; J: TRBJ2-7; D: -; V: TRBV1; CDR3: CTSSRGGCYEQYF; DNA: TGCACCAGCAGCCGTGGGGGCTGTTACGAGCAGTACTTC
size: -; J: TRBJ2-7; D: -; V: TRBV10-1; CDR3: CASSTERYSYEQYF; DNA: TGCGCCAGCAGTACGGAGCGGTACTCCTACGAGCAGTACTTC
size: -; J: TRBJ2-7; D: TRBD2; V: TRBV5-6; CDR3: CASSLSGLLYEQYF; DNA: TGTGCCAGCAGCTTGTCGGGACTACTCTACGAGCAGTACTTC
size: -; J: TRBJ2-7; D: -; V: TRBV5-4; CDR3: CASSLIGGTTYEQYF; DNA: TGTGCCAGCAGCTTAATAGGAGGGACAACCTACGAGCAGTACTTC
size: once; J: TRBJ2-3; D: -; V: TRBV23-1; CDR3: CASSLGLYTDTQYF; DNA: TGCGCCAGCAGCCTAGGCCTCTACACAGATACGCAGTATTTT
size: -; J: TRBJ1-4; D: -; V: TRBV7-6; CDR3: CASSSPVSGKLFF; DNA: TGTGCCAGCAGCTCGCCGGTCTCCGGGAAACTGTTTTTT
size: -; J: TRBJ1-2; D: -; V: TRBV5-6; CDR3: CASSPPDSNYGYTF; DNA: TGTGCCAGCAGCCCCCCGGACAGTAACTATGGCTACACCTTC
size: -; J: TRBJ1-5; D: -; V: TRBV7-2; CDR3: CASSPPGVPEAQPQHF; DNA: TGTGCCAGCAGCCCCCCCGGGGTCCCTGAGGCTCAGCCCCAGCATTTT
size: -; J: TRBJ2-6; D: -; V: TRBV18; CDR3: CASSQSGANVLTF; DNA: TGTGCCAGCTCTCAGTCTGGGGCCAACGTCCTGACTTTC
size: -; J: TRBJ2-5; D: -; V: TRBV7-9; CDR3: CASSFSRAQETQYF; DNA: TGTGCCAGCAGCTTTAGTCGGGCTCAAGAGACCCAGTACTTC
size: -; J: TRBJ2-1; D: TRBD2; V: TRBV29-1; CDR3: CSVAGLKYNEQFF; DNA: TGCAGCGTTGCGGGACTAAAGTACAATGAGCAGTTCTTC
size: -; J: TRBJ1-2; D: -; V: TRBV30; CDR3: CAWSITGLYGYTF; DNA: TGTGCCTGGAGTATTACAGGATTATATGGCTACACCTTC
size: -; J: TRBJ2-7; D: -; V: TRBV5-1; CDR3: CASTPGTSAYEQYF; DNA: TGCGCCAGCACCCCCGGGACATCGGCCTACGAGCAGTACTTC
size: -; J: TRBJ2-2; D: -; V: TRBV7-2; CDR3: CASRRPNSIGELFF; DNA: TGTGCCAGCAGACGACCTAATAGTATCGGGGAGCTGTTTTTT
size: -; J: TRBJ2-7; D: -; V: TRBV29-1; CDR3: CSVEVRGYGEQYF; DNA: TGCAGCGTTGAAGTCCGGGGGTACGGCGAGCAGTACTTC
size: once; J: TRBJ1-4; D: -; V: TRBV5-1; CDR3: CASSPLGTLNEKLFF; DNA: TGCGCCAGCAGCCCCCTCGGGACCCTAAATGAAAAACTGTTTTTT
size: -; J: TRBJ1-3; D: -; V: TRBV6-4; CDR3: CASSDSRNVPGLGNTIYF; DNA: TGTGCCAGCAGTGACTCGAGGAATGTTCCGGGTCTTGGGAACACCATATATTTT
size: -; J: TRBJ2-2; D: -; V: TRBV6-1; CDR3: CASSDRNRGTGELFF; DNA: TGTGCCAGCAGTGATAGGAACCGGGGCACCGGGGAGCTGTTTTTT
size: once; J: TRBJ1-1; D: TRBD1; V: TRBV7-9; CDR3: CASSLGQAPRGTEAFF; DNA: TGTGCCAGCAGCTTGGGACAGGCTCCCAGGGGCACTGAAGCTTTCTTT
size: few; J: TRBJ1-2; D: TRBD1; V: TRBV6-4; CDR3: CASSDSGVQGEGTYGYTF; DNA: TGTGCCAGCAGTGACTCTGGGGTTCAGGGGGAGGGGACCTATGGCTACACCTTC
size: -; J: TRBJ2-3; D: -; V: TRBV2; CDR3: CASRQQPDTQYF; DNA: TGTGCCAGCAGACAACAACCAGATACGCAGTATTTT
size: -; J: TRBJ2-1; D: -; V: TRBV19; CDR3: CASSYRGLSSSYNEQFF; DNA: TGTGCCAGTAGTTATCGAGGACTCTCTAGCTCCTACAATGAGCAGTTCTTC
size: -; J: TRBJ1-3; D: -; V: TRBV2; CDR3: CASRITPYNTIYF; DNA: TGTGCCAGCCGGATAACACCATATAACACCATATATTTT
size: -; J: TRBJ2-2; D: TRBD2; V: TRBV10-3; CDR3: CAISELAVNTGELFF; DNA: TGTGCCATCAGTGAGCTAGCGGTGAACACCGGGGAGCTGTTTTTT
size: -; J: TRBJ2-1; D: -; V: TRBV28; CDR3: CASSPLGGGTPPTNEQFF; DNA: TGTGCCAGCAGCCCTTTAGGTGGGGGGACCCCGCCTACAAATGAGCAGTTCTTC
size: -; J: TRBJ2-7; D: -; V: TRBV25-1; CDR3: CASRGAGRFYEQYF; DNA: TGTGCCAGCAGGGGCGCGGGACGATTTTACGAGCAGTACTTC
size: -; J: TRBJ2-7; D: -; V: TRBV7-8; CDR3: CASSLGLSGAPTPQYF; DNA: TGTGCCAGCAGCTTAGGGTTGTCGGGAGCGCCAACCCCGCAGTACTTC
size: once; J: TRBJ2-3; D: TRBD2; V: TRBV5-1; CDR3: CASSSKGLAGVDTQYF; DNA: TGCGCCAGCAGTTCAAAGGGACTAGCGGGAGTAGATACGCAGTATTTT
size: -; J: TRBJ1-2; D: -; V: TRBV19; CDR3: CASNQGPRNYGYTF; DNA: TGTGCCAGTAATCAGGGGCCACGGAACTATGGCTACACCTTC
size: -; J: TRBJ2-1; D: -; V: TRBV6-1; CDR3: CASSIRDNEQFF; DNA: TGTGCCAGCAGCATCCGGGACAATGAGCAGTTCTTC
size: once; J: TRBJ2-2; D: TRBD2; V: TRBV28; CDR3: CASWEAGGPNTGELFF; DNA: TGTGCCAGCTGGGAAGCGGGAGGGCCTAACACCGGGGAGCTGTTTTTT
size: -; J: TRBJ1-5; D: TRBD1; V: TRBV2; CDR3: CASSLDRVGQPQHF; DNA: TGTGCCAGCAGTCTCGACAGGGTGGGTCAGCCCCAGCATTTT
size: -; J: TRBJ1-5; D: TRBD1; V: TRBV18; CDR3: CASSPELTGGNQPQHF; DNA: TGTGCCAGCTCACCAGAGCTGACAGGGGGCAATCAGCCCCAGCATTTT
size: -; J: TRBJ1-5; D: TRBD1; V: TRBV19; CDR3: CASSAQTGNQPQHF; DNA: TGTGCCAGTAGTGCCCAGACAGGGAATCAGCCCCAGCATTTT
size: -; J: TRBJ2-7; D: -; V: TRBV6-4; CDR3: CASSVEGDSYEQYF; DNA: TGTGCCAGCAGCGTTGAAGGGGACTCCTACGAGCAGTACTTC
size: -; J: TRBJ2-5; D: TRBD1; V: TRBV14; CDR3: CASSQVGQGKETQYF; DNA: TGTGCCAGCAGCCAAGTTGGACAGGGCAAAGAGACCCAGTACTTC